A single sample gave rise to the 8 T cell receptor beta chains below, sequenced in a study of molecular identifiers for immune sequencing clone quantification. In TCRdb, the PCR reads were re-called with MiXCR into one record per CDR3 protein. Here the sample spans under 800,000 distinct CDR3 sequences, around 25% being singletons. Material: naive CD8+ T cells from blood, with Jurkat cell RNA spiked in. Stated subset: FACS-sorted CD8+CD4-CCR7+CD45RA+ naive T cells. These receptor sequences come from a human donor in good health. Some libraries in this study had Jurkat cell RNA spiked in.

There are a few counts of this clonotype. The chain combines TRBV5-4 with TRBJ1-2; D gene uncertain. Germline values: CDR1 SGHNT, CDR2 YYREEE (reference sequence). The CDR3 contains 11 residues. V shed 5 bases and J shed 5 bases, with 7 bases lying between them. The CDR3 here is CASRPLYGYTF. The CDR3 DNA sequence: TGTGCCAGCAGGCCACTTTATGGCTACACCTTC. Filled out from reference TRBV5-4 and TRBJ1-2, the complete variable domain reads ETGVTQSPTHLIKTRGQQVTLRCSSQSGHNTVSWYQQALGQGPQFIFQYYREEENGRGNFPPRFSGLQFPNYSSELNVNALELDDSALYLCASRPLYGYTFGSGTRLTVV.

V gene TRBV4-1 combines with J gene TRBJ2-1; the match to TRBD2 covers 7 bases. The J segment lost 7 bases and the V segment lost 1 base, leaving 4 bases of the junction unmatched. The CDR3 length is 14 residues. Germline CDR1 is MGHRA and CDR2 is YSYEKL. The CDR3 coding sequence is TGCGCCAGCAGCCAAGTACTGGGGGGGAATGAGCAGTTCTTC. Protein sequence: CASSQVLGGNEQFF.

With respect to this clonotype: One base away lies a much larger clone, so this may be a sequencing read error. The chain has TRBV4-3 and TRBJ2-7; D perhaps matches TRBD1 (6 bases). This CDR3 spans 17 amino acids. Trimming took 0 bases from V and 9 from J, leaving 24 bases between them. Germline lookup yields CDR1 LGHNA and CDR2 YSLEER. DNA for the CDR3: TGCGCCAGCAGCCAAGATTCCCCCAGGGGAGCCGAAGACGCGCAGTACTTC. This codes for CASSQDSPRGAEDAQYF.

The chain employs TRBV3-1 and TRBJ2-7; D possibly corresponds to TRBD1 (6 bases). CDR3 length: 15 amino acids. V was trimmed by 0 bases and J by 11 bases, leaving 20 bases between them. Germline CDR1 LGHDT, CDR2 YNNKEL (reference sequence). The CDR3 here is CASSQEGAPVYAEYF. The CDR3 DNA reads as TGTGCCAGCAGCCAAGAGGGGGCGCCGGTGTATGCTGAGTACTTC.

A few counts support this clonotype. The chain couples TRBV5-1 to TRBJ1-3, with D perhaps TRBD1 (5 bases). The CDR3 spans 15 residues. With 5 bases removed from V and 2 bases from J, the gap between germline ends came to 14 bases. Germline CDR1 is SGHRS and CDR2 is YFSETQ. The DNA for the CDR3 is TGCGCCAGCAGTCTGGCCCGGGGACCTGGAAACACCATATATTTT. It codes for CASSLARGPGNTIYF. The whole variable domain, remainder taken from reference TRBV5-1 and TRBJ1-3, is KAGVTQTPRYLIKTRGQQVTLSCSPISGHRSVSWYQQTPGQGLQFLFEYFSETQRNKGNFPGRFSGRQFSNSRSEMNVSTLELGDSALYLCASSLARGPGNTIYFGEGSWLTVV.

In this sample, this clonotype turned up many times. J is TRBJ2-3 and V is TRBV13; 7 nucleotides match TRBD2. Looked up from germline, CDR1 is PRHDT and CDR2 is FYEKMQ (reference sequence). The trim removed 6 bases at V and 2 bases at J, leaving 11 bases unmatched. The CDR3 runs to 16 residues. CDR3 sequence: CASSPAGSGFTDTQYF. The CDR3 nucleotides are TGTGCCAGCAGTCCTGCGGGTAGCGGGTTCACAGATACGCAGTATTTT.

This clonotype came up once. The junction departs from germline at one end; a sequencing error may be responsible. V and J are TRBV4-3 and TRBJ1-5, with 8 bases fitting TRBD1. The CDR3 sequence is 15 residues long. CDR1 is LGHNA, CDR2 YSLEER, per germline. CDR3 in DNA: TGCGCCAGCAGCCGGGACAGGTATAGCAATCGGCCCCAGCATTTT. Amino acid sequence: CASSRDRYSNRPQHF.

Details on this clonotype: This sequence may be a read error, since a much larger clone differs from it by one base. CDR3 loop: CASSFDRYAEAFF. CDR3 in DNA: TGTGCCAGCAGCTTTGACAGATACGCTGAAGCTTTCTTT. The chain employs TRBV7-3 and TRBJ1-1; D might be TRBD1 (5 bases). Germline V lookup: CDR1 SGHTA, CDR2 FQGTGA. Trimming pared 3 bases from V and 6 bases from J, leaving 11 bases between. CDR3 length: 13 residues.